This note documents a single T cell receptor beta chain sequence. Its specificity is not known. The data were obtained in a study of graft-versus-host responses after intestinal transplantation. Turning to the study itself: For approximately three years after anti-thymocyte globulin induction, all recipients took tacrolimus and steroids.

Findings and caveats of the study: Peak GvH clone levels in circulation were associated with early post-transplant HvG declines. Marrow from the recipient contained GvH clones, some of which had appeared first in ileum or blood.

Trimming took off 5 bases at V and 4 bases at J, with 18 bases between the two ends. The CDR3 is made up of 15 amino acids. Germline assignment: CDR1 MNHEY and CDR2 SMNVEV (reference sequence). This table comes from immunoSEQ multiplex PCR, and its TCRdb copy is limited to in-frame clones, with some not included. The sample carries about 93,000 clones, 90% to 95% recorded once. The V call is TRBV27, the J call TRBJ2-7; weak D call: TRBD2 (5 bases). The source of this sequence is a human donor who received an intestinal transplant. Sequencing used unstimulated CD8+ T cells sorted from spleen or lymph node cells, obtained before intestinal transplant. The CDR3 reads CASSLADGKIYEQYF. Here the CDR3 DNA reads TGTGCCAGCAGTCTCGCGGACGGGAAAATATACGAGCAGTACTTC.